Below, 32 T cell receptor beta chains from the same sample are listed, as sequenced in a study of tumor-infiltrating lymphocytes in localized non-small cell lung cancer. Generated by immunoSEQ multiplex PCR, the TCRdb table keeps only in-frame clones and is missing some. The data show about 10,000 clones, about 75% seen once. Sequencing was carried out using uninvolved lung tissue not adjacent to the tumor. The receptors derive from a human donor with non-small cell lung cancer.

The chain couples TRBV4-1 to TRBJ2-7; 7 bases align to TRBD1. The CDR3 is 14 residues long. Germline V gene data show CDR1 as MGHRA and CDR2 as YSYEKL. V dropped 4 bases and J dropped 6; count of bases not matched to a gene: 9. The CDR3 DNA reads as TGCGCCAGCAGCCGTCCGGGACAGTCATCCGAGCAGTACTTC. This translates into CASSRPGQSSEQYF.

The gene calls are TRBV27 and TRBJ1-2; D gene uncertain. The V gene's germline CDR1 is MNHEY and CDR2 SMNVEV (reference sequence). Trimming removed 2 bases at V and 4 bases at J, with 17 bases between. The CDR3 contains 16 residues. The CDR3 here is CASSLNPTSPLYGYTF. As DNA, the CDR3 is TGTGCCAGCAGTTTAAACCCAACTTCCCCCCTCTATGGCTACACCTTC.

The table lists this clone with a count of one. The chain couples TRBV6-1 to TRBJ1-2, with D maybe TRBD1 (6 bases). Trimming took off 2 bases at V and 8 bases at J, with 18 bases between the two ends. From germline, CDR1 is MNHNS and CDR2 SASEGT. The CDR3 contains 15 residues. The CDR3 nucleotides read TGTGCCAGCAGTGAATCACAGGGAGGGTTGGGCGGCTACACCTTC. Amino acids: CASSESQGGLGGYTF.

The genes are TRBV5-6 and TRBJ1-5; 9 bases are a match to TRBD1. CDR1 is SGHDT and CDR2 is YYEEEE in the germline V gene. This CDR3 comprises 17 residues. Trimming at V came to 3 bases and at J to 7 bases, leaving 14 bases not matched to a gene. The CDR3 loop reads CASSSRRQGERRQPQHF. CDR3 coding DNA: TGTGCCAGCAGCTCAAGGAGACAGGGGGAGCGTAGGCAGCCCCAGCATTTT.

This clone was observed a few times. The rearrangement joins TRBV5-1 to TRBJ2-7, with D possibly TRBD2 on 5 matching bases. Deletions cut 8 bases from V and 6 bases from J, with 18 bases between. This CDR3 has 13 amino acids. Germline V CDR1 and CDR2: SGHRS, YFSETQ. The CDR3 sequence is CASTREGEGEQYF. The CDR3 nucleotides read TGCGCCAGTACCCGAGAGGGAGAGGGCGAGCAGTACTTC.

This clone was detected only a few times. The chain joins TRBV20-1 to TRBJ1-6; D gene uncertain. The V gene's germline CDR1 is DFQATT and CDR2 SNEGSKA (reference sequence). V gave up 1 base and J gave up 8 bases, with 3 bases separating them. The CDR3 is 11 amino acids. The CDR3 is CSARGDSPLHF. As DNA, the CDR3 is TGCAGTGCTAGAGGGGATTCACCCCTCCACTTT.

This clone occurred a few times. The rearrangement links TRBV6-5 to TRBJ2-7; D is undetermined. Germline-derived CDR1 and CDR2 are MNHEY and SVGAGI. The CDR3 loop spans 13 amino acids. Trimming cost V 2 bases and J 3 bases, with 8 bases left between them. Written as DNA, the CDR3 is TGTGCCAGCAGTTACGCCCGCTACTACGAGCAGTACTTC. It encodes CASSYARYYEQYF.

The V call is TRBV5-1, the J call TRBJ1-2; 10 bases are shared with TRBD1. Per the germline V gene, CDR1 is SGHRS and CDR2 is YFSETQ. CDR3 length: 14 amino acids. V was clipped by 1 base and J by 7 bases; unmatched bases: 4. The CDR3 region is CASSLMDRGSGYTF. CDR3 sequence (DNA): TGCGCCAGCAGCTTGATGGACAGGGGGTCTGGCTACACCTTC.

The V and J genes are TRBV4-3 and TRBJ2-7; 9 bases are shared with TRBD1. Trimming removed 7 bases from V and 6 bases from J; junction bases left unmatched: 10. The CDR3 runs to 14 residues. Germline values: CDR1 LGHNA, CDR2 YSLEER. The CDR3 is CASNEGQGTSEQYF. CDR3 bases: TGCGCCAGCAACGAGGGACAGGGTACATCCGAGCAGTACTTC.

The chain joins TRBV20-1 to TRBJ2-7, with 9 bases identical to TRBD1. The CDR3 loop spans 11 amino acids. With 4 bases clipped from V and 6 bases from J, the junction kept 1 base outside the gene matches. From germline, CDR1 is DFQATT and CDR2 SNEGSKA (reference sequence). The CDR3 spells CSATDRGEQYF. Written as DNA, the CDR3 is TGCAGTGCTACGGACAGGGGCGAGCAGTACTTC.

The gene calls are TRBV10-3 and TRBJ2-1, with 9 nucleotides matching TRBD2. V dropped 5 bases and J dropped 2; count of bases not matched to a gene: 4. Germline CDR1 reads ENHRY; CDR2 reads SYGVKD. The CDR3 runs 15 residues. In DNA form, the CDR3 reads TGTGCCATCAGTTCTCCTAGCGGGACCTACAATGAGCAGTTCTTC. This encodes CAISSPSGTYNEQFF.

This clone appeared a few times. This chain links TRBV6-5 with TRBJ1-2; D is ambiguous. The CDR3 runs to 16 residues. Germline V gene data show CDR1 as MNHEY and CDR2 as SVGAGI. Trimming took 0 bases from V and 6 from J, leaving 17 bases between them. As DNA, the CDR3 is TGTGCCAGCAGTTACTCTGTGGCGTGGGGAACCGATGGCTACACCTTC. Protein: CASSYSVAWGTDGYTF.

The chain has TRBV6-1 and TRBJ2-7; D remains ambiguous. The CDR3 runs 12 residues. Germline CDR1 reads MNHNS; CDR2 reads SASEGT. Trimming pared 3 bases from V and 2 bases from J, leaving 5 bases between. CDR3 protein: CASSDRPYEQYF. Here the CDR3 DNA reads TGTGCCAGCAGTGACAGACCCTACGAGCAGTACTTC.

The chain joins TRBV19 to TRBJ2-3, with D possibly matching TRBD1 (6 bases). The CDR3 totals 15 residues. Germline-derived CDR1 and CDR2 are LNHDA and SQIVND (reference sequence). Trimming shortened V by 3 bases and J by 3 bases, and 13 bases separated the two germline ends. CDR3 protein: CASSIGGGPTDTQYF. The CDR3 nucleotides are TGTGCCAGTAGTATTGGTGGGGGCCCTACAGATACGCAGTATTTT. Filled out from reference TRBV19 and TRBJ2-3, the complete variable domain reads DGGITQSPKYLFRKEGQNVTLSCEQNLNHDAMYWYRQDPGQGLRLIYYSQIVNDFQKGDIAEGYSVSREKKESFPLTVTSAQKNPTAFYLCASSIGGGPTDTQYFGPGTRLTVL.

V is TRBV27 and J is TRBJ2-7, with 7 nucleotides matching TRBD2. The germline V gene encodes CDR1 MNHEY and CDR2 SMNVEV (reference sequence). After removal of 6 bases from V and 3 bases from J, the junction contained 17 bases not matched to a gene. CDR3 length: 17 amino acids. The CDR3 bases are TGTGCCAGCAGACCAACCAGCCCTGGCGGGAGAATCTACGAGCAGTACTTC. Its protein product is CASRPTSPGGRIYEQYF.

This clone showed up just a few times. V gene TRBV6-1 combines with J gene TRBJ1-4, with a possible D match to TRBD1 (6 bases). V dropped 1 base and J dropped 7 bases, with 10 bases sitting between them. Looked up from germline, CDR1 is MNHNS and CDR2 is SASEGT. The CDR3 consists of 14 residues. This CDR3 reads CASSEGTGSEKLFF. CDR3 coding DNA: TGTGCCAGCAGTGAAGGAACAGGGAGTGAAAAACTGTTTTTT.

The chain joins TRBV5-4 to TRBJ2-2; D is possibly TRBD1 (6 bases). CDR3 length equals 15 residues. V was shortened by 5 bases and J by 4 bases, with 15 bases between the two germline ends. Germline CDR1 reads SGHNT; CDR2 reads YYREEE (reference sequence). CDR3 nucleotides: TGTGCCAGCAGTGCCCAGAGAGGGGGCACCGGGGAGCTGTTTTTT. Translation gives CASSAQRGGTGELFF. Supplemented by reference TRBV5-4 and TRBJ2-2, the full variable domain reads ETGVTQSPTHLIKTRGQQVTLRCSSQSGHNTVSWYQQALGQGPQFIFQYYREEENGRGNFPPRFSGLQFPNYSSELNVNALELDDSALYLCASSAQRGGTGELFFGEGSRLTVL.

This rearrangement joins TRBV5-1 to TRBJ2-5; TRBD1 might be the D (6 bases). From germline, CDR1 is SGHRS and CDR2 YFSETQ. This CDR3 is 14 amino acids long. The V gene lost 6 bases and the J gene lost 5 bases, with 17 bases spanning the gap. The CDR3 nucleotides read TGCGCCAGCAACAGGGTTCCGCCAGAGGAGACCCAGTACTTC. It specifies CASNRVPPEETQYF.

Here the CDR3 DNA reads TGTGCCAGCAGCCCGGACAGGGGGTATGGCTACACCTTC. Protein product: CASSPDRGYGYTF. V usage is TRBV7-9 and J usage is TRBJ1-2; 10 positions agree with TRBD1. J lost 5 bases, V lost 5 bases, and 2 bases had no gene match. Germline-derived CDR1 and CDR2 are SEHNR and FQNEAQ (reference sequence). The CDR3 length is 13 residues.

This rearrangement joins TRBV5-6 to TRBJ2-7; no clear D gene. The germline V and J ends were trimmed by 2 bases and 1 base, with 7 bases remaining between them. In germline, CDR1 is SGHDT, CDR2 YYEEEE. The CDR3 runs 13 residues. The CDR3 here is CASSFDSSYEQYF. CDR3 sequence (DNA): TGTGCCAGCAGCTTTGACTCTTCCTACGAGCAGTACTTC. The complete variable domain, with remaining parts taken from reference TRBV5-6 and TRBJ2-7, reads DAGVTQSPTHLIKTRGQQVTLRCSPKSGHDTVSWYQQALGQGPQFIFQYYEEEERQRGNFPDRFSGHQFPNYSSELNVNALLLGDSALYLCASSFDSSYEQYFGPGTRLTVT.

As to this clone: The same CDR3 is also encoded by other DNA sequences in this sample. V and J are TRBV29-1 and TRBJ1-5; a possible D gene is TRBD1 (6 bases). The ends were cut back, 5 bases at V and 2 bases at J, with 10 bases in the middle. The CDR3 contains 13 residues. Germline V gives CDR1 SQVTM, CDR2 ANQGSEA. CDR3 loop: CSVSGGGNQPQHF. DNA for the CDR3: TGCAGCGTTTCGGGGGGCGGCAATCAGCCCCAGCATTTT.

The V and J genes are TRBV2 and TRBJ2-7; unclear D gene. Between the trimmed V and J ends, which lost 0 bases and 6 bases, there was a span of 18 bases. This CDR3 is built from 16 residues. Looked up from germline, CDR1 is SNHLY and CDR2 is FYNNEI. This chain's CDR3 is CASSEAQTAKPIEQYF. The CDR3 DNA is TGTGCCAGCAGTGAAGCGCAAACAGCTAAACCCATCGAGCAGTACTTC.

The chain employs TRBV25-1 and TRBJ2-3; no reliable D call. This CDR3 is 14 amino acids long. Germline loops: CDR1 MGHDK, CDR2 SYGVNS. V gave up 3 bases and J gave up 2 bases, with 9 bases separating them. CDR3 bases: TGTGCCAGCAGTGATCACGCCTTCACAGATACGCAGTATTTT. Translating it yields CASSDHAFTDTQYF.

This chain joins TRBV9 and TRBJ1-4, with a tentative D call TRBD1 (5 bases). V was clipped by 3 bases and J by 8 bases, with 17 bases between them. Germline V gene lookup returns CDR1 SGDLS and CDR2 YYNGEE. The CDR3 totals 15 residues. The CDR3 DNA reads as TGTGCCAGCAGCGCCGACTGGGGCCCTAGGGAAAAACTGTTTTTT. This sequence encodes CASSADWGPREKLFF.

The rearrangement joins TRBV2 to TRBJ2-1; D call uncertain. Between the trimmed V and J ends, which lost 7 bases and 5 bases, there was a span of 15 bases. The CDR3 length is 14 residues. The germline V gene encodes CDR1 SNHLY and CDR2 FYNNEI. CDR3: CASKLEELDNEQFF. The CDR3 coding sequence is TGTGCCAGCAAATTAGAGGAACTTGACAATGAGCAGTTCTTC.

This clone was picked up one time. The chain combines TRBV2 with TRBJ2-7; D gene unclear. The CDR3 extends over 12 amino acids. V lost 2 bases and J lost 2, with 4 bases in between. Germline CDR1 reads SNHLY; CDR2 reads FYNNEI. The CDR3 nucleotides read TGTGCCAGCAGTGAATCTCCCTACGAGCAGTACTTC. It is translated as CASSESPYEQYF.

This sequence joins TRBV7-2 and TRBJ2-3, with unresolved D. V lost 1 base and J lost 1, with 3 bases in between. Germline V gene lookup returns CDR1 SGHTA and CDR2 FQGNSA. The CDR3 consists of 13 residues. The CDR3 reads CASSLGRTDTQYF. The CDR3 DNA sequence: TGTGCCAGCAGCTTAGGGCGCACAGATACGCAGTATTTT.

The gene calls are TRBV27 and TRBJ2-3, with TRBD2 matching 9 bases. The CDR3 contains 14 residues. V was pared by 3 bases and J by 5 bases, with 3 bases of the junction left unmatched. Per germline, CDR1 MNHEY and CDR2 SMNVEV (reference sequence). The CDR3 nucleotides are TGTGCCAGCAGTTTTTCGACTAGCGGAGATACGCAGTATTTT. Its translation is CASSFSTSGDTQYF.

This clone was seen only once. The J gene is TRBJ2-4, the V gene TRBV27; the match to TRBD2 covers 12 bases. This CDR3 is built from 19 residues. The germline V gene has CDR1 MNHEY and CDR2 SMNVEV (reference sequence). The junction had 11 bases not matched to a gene; V was cut back by 5 bases and J by 0 bases. The CDR3 loop is CASSRLAGGGGLAKNIQYF. Written as DNA, the CDR3 is TGTGCCAGCAGTCGCCTAGCGGGAGGGGGGGGATTAGCCAAAAACATTCAGTACTTC.

This clone has just one count. The chain uses TRBV5-1 and TRBJ1-4; TRBD1 is a possible D gene (5 bases). Germline CDR1 reads SGHRS; CDR2 reads YFSETQ. V lost 5 bases and J lost 6, with 14 bases in between. The CDR3 runs 14 residues. The CDR3 sequence is CASSSGTDYEKLFF. DNA for the CDR3: TGCGCCAGCAGTTCCGGGACGGACTATGAAAAACTGTTTTTT. The whole variable domain, filled in from reference TRBV5-1 and TRBJ1-4, reads KAGVTQTPRYLIKTRGQQVTLSCSPISGHRSVSWYQQTPGQGLQFLFEYFSETQRNKGNFPGRFSGRQFSNSRSEMNVSTLELGDSALYLCASSSGTDYEKLFFGSGTQLSVL.

The rearrangement links TRBV4-1 to TRBJ2-1; D unresolved. The CDR3 has 16 residues. Germline V gives CDR1 MGHRA, CDR2 YSYEKL. The V end was cut by 4 bases, the J end by 4 bases, with 17 bases between. CDR3 sequence reads: CASSPLTDGKYNEQFF. For the CDR3, the DNA is TGCGCCAGCAGCCCTCTTACGGACGGAAAATACAATGAGCAGTTCTTC.

The chain has TRBV5-4 and TRBJ1-2, with D possibly being TRBD1 (6 bases). The V end was cut by 4 bases, the J end by 1 base, with 8 bases between. Germline loops: CDR1 SGHNT, CDR2 YYREEE (reference sequence). This CDR3 has 13 residues. CDR3 sequence reads: CASSTDSNYGYTF. The CDR3 DNA is TGTGCCAGCAGCACGGACAGTAACTATGGCTACACCTTC.